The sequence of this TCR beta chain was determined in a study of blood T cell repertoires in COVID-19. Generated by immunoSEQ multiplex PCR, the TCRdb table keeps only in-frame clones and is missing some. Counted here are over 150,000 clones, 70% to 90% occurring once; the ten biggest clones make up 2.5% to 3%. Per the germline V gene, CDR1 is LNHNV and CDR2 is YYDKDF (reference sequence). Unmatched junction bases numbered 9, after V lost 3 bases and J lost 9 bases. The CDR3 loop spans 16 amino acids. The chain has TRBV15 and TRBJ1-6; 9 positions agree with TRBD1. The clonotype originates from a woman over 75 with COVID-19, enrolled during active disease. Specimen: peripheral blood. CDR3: CATSRETGTGFSPLHF. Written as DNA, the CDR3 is TGTGCCACCAGCAGGGAGACCGGGACAGGGTTTTCACCCCTCCACTTT.